A single sample is the source of the 13 T cell receptor beta chains below, sequenced in a study of blood T cell repertoires in COVID-19 (dated by TCRdb to between 2020 and 2021). Library prep was done by the immunoSEQ multiplex PCR assay. Sourced from immuneACCESS, this table was stored by TCRdb with only in-frame sequences that have V and J called. A share of the clones is absent; for the studies checked, an unresolved V gene accounts for under half, and the remainder has no known explanation. This sample gives about 44,000 clones in total; 88% of them show up just once. The ten most abundant clones make up 1% to 1.5% of the sample. Source material: peripheral blood. The origin of the receptors is a woman aged 40 to 50 with acute or convalescent COVID-19.

The chain couples TRBV11-2 to TRBJ1-2; no clear D gene. CDR1 SGHAT and CDR2 FQNNGV come from the germline V gene. Trimming removed 4 bases at V and 7 bases at J, with 19 bases between. The CDR3 has 15 residues. The CDR3: CASSSSGVRLGGYTF. The CDR3 nucleotides read TGTGCCAGCAGCTCTTCGGGTGTGCGGTTAGGTGGCTACACCTTC.

The V and J genes are TRBV7-8 and TRBJ1-2; D is ambiguous. The V gene lost 1 base and the J gene lost 6 bases, with 9 bases spanning the gap. Germline CDR1 and CDR2: SGHVS and FQNEAQ. The CDR3 has 13 amino acids. CDR3 bases: TGTGCCAGCAGCTTAGGGGCCTGGGATGGCTACACCTTC. This translates into CASSLGAWDGYTF.

V usage is TRBV29-1 and J usage is TRBJ2-1; D not resolved. This CDR3 spans 12 amino acids. V lost 0 bases to trimming and J lost 7 bases, with 7 bases between them. Germline assignment: CDR1 SQVTM and CDR2 ANQGSEA. The CDR3 nucleotides read TGCAGCGTTGAAGAGAGAAAAAATGAGCAGTTCTTC. Translated: CSVEERKNEQFF.

The rearrangement links TRBV5-6 to TRBJ2-5; TRBD1 matches 9 bases. Trimming cost V 0 bases and J 5 bases; bases outside gene matches: 5. Per the germline V gene, CDR1 is SGHDT and CDR2 is YYEEEE. The CDR3 consists of 15 residues. The CDR3 bases are TGTGCCAGCAGCTTGGGGCTTACAGGGGGCGAGACCCAGTACTTC. Amino acid sequence: CASSLGLTGGETQYF.

The rearrangement joins TRBV6-5 to TRBJ1-1, with D perhaps TRBD1 (6 bases). The CDR3 runs 13 residues. The V gene's germline CDR1 is MNHEY and CDR2 SVGAGI. The ends were cut back, 6 bases at V and 5 bases at J, with 13 bases in the middle. CDR3 sequence: CASSQRGGTEAFF. The DNA for the CDR3 is TGTGCCAGCAGCCAAAGGGGGGGGACTGAAGCTTTCTTT.

The rearrangement joins TRBV6-5 to TRBJ2-7; 8 bases map to TRBD1. The CDR3 has 15 residues. Germline V CDR1 and CDR2: MNHEY, SVGAGI. The J segment lost 0 bases and the V segment lost 6 bases, leaving 7 bases of the junction unmatched. DNA for the CDR3: TGTGCCAGCAGCGTGACAGGGGCCCTCTCCTACGAGCAGTACTTC. This gives the protein CASSVTGALSYEQYF.

Here the CDR3 reads CASSFRTSGGTGELFF. CDR3 in DNA: TGTGCCAGCAGCTTTAGGACTAGTGGTGGCACCGGGGAGCTGTTTTTT. This chain uses TRBV7-2 with TRBJ2-2, with TRBD2 matching over 7 bases. The CDR3 is made up of 16 amino acids. Trimming took 3 bases from V and 4 from J; bases not matched to a gene: 8. Germline V gene lookup returns CDR1 SGHTA and CDR2 FQGNSA.

This clone was counted between two and nine times. The V call is TRBV4-2, the J call TRBJ1-2; D is possibly TRBD1 (5 bases). Per the germline V gene, CDR1 is LGHNA and CDR2 is YNFKEQ. The CDR3 loop spans 14 amino acids. Deletions cut 3 bases from V and 8 bases from J, with 16 bases between. The CDR3 here is CASSQGGGGGGYTF. The CDR3 DNA reads as TGTGCCAGCAGCCAGGGCGGGGGAGGAGGAGGCTACACCTTC.

The rearrangement links TRBV7-3 to TRBJ2-1; 10 nucleotides match TRBD1. This CDR3 has 13 amino acids. Germline CDR1 and CDR2: SGHTA and FQGTGA. J was trimmed by 6 bases and V by 5 bases; bases with no gene match: 1. This CDR3 reads CASSDRGRNEQFF. CDR3 DNA: TGTGCCAGCAGCGACAGGGGGCGCAATGAGCAGTTCTTC. Complete variable domain (other parts from reference TRBV7-3 and TRBJ2-1): GAGVSQTPSNKVTEKGKYVELRCDPISGHTALYWYRQSLGQGPEFLIYFQGTGAADDSGLPNDRFFAVRPEGSVSTLKIQRTERGDSAVYLCASSDRGRNEQFFGPGTRLTVL.

The rearrangement joins TRBV19 to TRBJ1-1; 7 bases align to TRBD1. The CDR3 runs to 13 residues. V lost 7 bases, J lost 10 bases, and 12 bases stayed unmatched. Germline lookup yields CDR1 LNHDA and CDR2 SQIVND (reference sequence). Written as DNA, the CDR3 is TGTGCCAGTAACCAGTCAGGGGGTGGCCGAGCTTTCTTT. Protein sequence: CASNQSGGGRAFF.

The V call is TRBV29-1, the J call TRBJ2-7; 10 bases are a match to TRBD2. CDR1 is SQVTM and CDR2 is ANQGSEA in the germline V gene. The V and J ends lost 5 bases and 5 bases, in that order; junction bases with no gene match: 9. The CDR3 contains 14 residues. The CDR3 region is CSVSPSGRDNEQYF. The CDR3 region has the DNA TGCAGCGTTTCCCCTAGCGGGAGAGACAACGAGCAGTACTTC.

The rearrangement links TRBV10-1 to TRBJ2-2; 9 nucleotides agree with TRBD1. The germline gives CDR1 WNHNN, CDR2 SYGVQD (reference sequence). The CDR3 runs to 16 residues. Trimming at V came to 3 bases and at J to 5 bases, leaving 7 bases not matched to a gene. The CDR3: CASSDSGTGITGELFF. The CDR3 coding sequence is TGCGCCAGCAGTGATTCGGGGACAGGGATTACCGGGGAGCTGTTTTTT.

The CDR3 region is CASSELGQHTDTQYF. CDR3 coding DNA: TGTGCCAGCAGTGAATTGGGACAGCACACAGATACGCAGTATTTT. The J gene is TRBJ2-3, the V gene TRBV2; 7 bases fit TRBD1. The CDR3 runs to 15 residues. Germline V gene data show CDR1 as SNHLY and CDR2 as FYNNEI. Trimming cost V 2 bases and J 2 bases; bases outside gene matches: 4.